The subject of this entry is one TCR beta chain. Its antigen is not known. The source of the sample is a study of T cell responses to AZD1222 COVID-19 vaccine. Whole-study context: Pooled in the analysis were second doses at about 4 or about 12 weeks.

The CDR3 runs to 15 residues. V lost 4 bases, J lost 7 bases, and 17 bases lay in between. CDR1 is SGDLS, CDR2 YYNGEE, per germline. Study-level findings and limits: Spike-wide vaccine-associated CD4 TCRs dominated at 160-218 and 743-854. Donor demographics were predominantly white British with a female majority; clonal diversity may be underestimated. Just a handful of AZD1222 recipients tested seropositive at baseline.

Method: immunoSEQ multiplex PCR; TCRdb's copy keeps in-frame clones and lacks some. The sample has around 120,000 clones, about 90% seen once. The sample was peripheral blood, taken on day 0 of AZD1222 vaccination. The J gene is TRBJ2-2, the V gene TRBV9; D is unresolved. The sequence was obtained from an adult in good health. The CDR3 sequence: CASSPPRTPGGELFF. DNA of the CDR3: TGTGCCAGCAGCCCACCCCGGACGCCCGGCGGGGAGCTGTTTTTT.